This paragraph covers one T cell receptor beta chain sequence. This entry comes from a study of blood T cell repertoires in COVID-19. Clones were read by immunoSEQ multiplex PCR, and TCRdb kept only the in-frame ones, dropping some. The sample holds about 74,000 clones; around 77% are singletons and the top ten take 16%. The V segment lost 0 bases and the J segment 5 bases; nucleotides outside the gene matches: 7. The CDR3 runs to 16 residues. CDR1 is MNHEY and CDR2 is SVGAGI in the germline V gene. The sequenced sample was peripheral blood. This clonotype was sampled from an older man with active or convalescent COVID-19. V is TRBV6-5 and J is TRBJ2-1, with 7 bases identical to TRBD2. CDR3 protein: CASSYSSRTSHNEQFF. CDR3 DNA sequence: TGTGCCAGCAGTTACTCGAGTCGGACTAGTCACAATGAGCAGTTCTTC.